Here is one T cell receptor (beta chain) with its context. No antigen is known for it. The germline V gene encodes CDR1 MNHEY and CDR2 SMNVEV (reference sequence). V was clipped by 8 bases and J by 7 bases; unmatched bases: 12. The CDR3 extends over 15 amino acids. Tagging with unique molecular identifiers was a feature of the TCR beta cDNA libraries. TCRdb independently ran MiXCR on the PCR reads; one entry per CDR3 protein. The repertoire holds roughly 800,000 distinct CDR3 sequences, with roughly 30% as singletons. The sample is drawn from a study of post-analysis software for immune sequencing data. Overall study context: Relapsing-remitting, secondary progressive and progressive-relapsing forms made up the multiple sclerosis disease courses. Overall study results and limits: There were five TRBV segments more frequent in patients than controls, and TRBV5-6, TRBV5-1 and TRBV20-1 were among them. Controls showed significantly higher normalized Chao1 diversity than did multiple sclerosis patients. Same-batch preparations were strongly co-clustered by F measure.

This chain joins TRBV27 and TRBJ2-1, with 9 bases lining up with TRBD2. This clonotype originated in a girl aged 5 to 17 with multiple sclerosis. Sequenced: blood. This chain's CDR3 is CASRKAGGAANEQFF. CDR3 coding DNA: TGTGCCAGCCGGAAGGCGGGGGGGGCCGCGAATGAGCAGTTCTTC.